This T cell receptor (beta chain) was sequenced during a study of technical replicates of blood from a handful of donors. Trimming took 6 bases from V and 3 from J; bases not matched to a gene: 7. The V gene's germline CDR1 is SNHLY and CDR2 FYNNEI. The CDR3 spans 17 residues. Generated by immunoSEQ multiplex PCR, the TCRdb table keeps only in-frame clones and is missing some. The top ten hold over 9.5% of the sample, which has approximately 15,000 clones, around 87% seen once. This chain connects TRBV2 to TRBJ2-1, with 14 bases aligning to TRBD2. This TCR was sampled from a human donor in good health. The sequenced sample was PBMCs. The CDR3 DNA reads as TGTGCCAGCAGGCCGGGACTAGCGGGAGCCTTCTACAATGAGCAGTTCTTC. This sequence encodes CASRPGLAGAFYNEQFF.